This is a list of T cell receptor beta chains from one sample in a study of radiation and T cells in renal cell carcinoma. TCRdb's copy holds only in-frame clones and misses some; the assay was immunoSEQ multiplex PCR. The table includes more than 120,000 clones, 86% detected once. The specimen was blood, collected from a patient whose treatment included radiotherapy and nephrectomy. Every receptor here comes from a woman aged 45-59 years with renal cell carcinoma. Each CDR3 is given with its conserved first and last residue. The order of the fields is J gene, V gene, clone size, D gene, CDR3 DNA, CDR3 protein. D genes are given only for firm matches. Where a row states a size, it is once, few, many or the class of an expanded clone; other rows omit it.

j_gene: TRBJ1-3
v_gene: TRBV19
abundance: .
d_gene: .
CDR3nt: TGTGCCAGTAGTATAACCGTTCGGAACACCATATATTTT
CDR3aa: CASSITVRNTIYF

j_gene: TRBJ2-2
v_gene: TRBV19
abundance: few
d_gene: .
CDR3nt: TGTGCCAGTAGACGACTAGACGTACCCGGGGAGCTGTTTTTT
CDR3aa: CASRRLDVPGELFF

j_gene: TRBJ2-3
v_gene: TRBV7-6
abundance: .
d_gene: TRBD2
CDR3nt: TGTGCCAGCAGCTTAGCTAGCGGGAGGTACAGAGATACGCAGTATTTT
CDR3aa: CASSLASGRYRDTQYF

j_gene: TRBJ1-5
v_gene: TRBV6-5
abundance: .
d_gene: .
CDR3nt: TGTGCCAGCAGTTACGACAGTAATCAGCCCCAGCATTTT
CDR3aa: CASSYDSNQPQHF

j_gene: TRBJ2-3
v_gene: TRBV5-1
abundance: .
d_gene: .
CDR3nt: TGCGCCAGCAGCTTGGCCTCAGGGTCAGATACGCAGTATTTT
CDR3aa: CASSLASGSDTQYF

j_gene: TRBJ2-1
v_gene: TRBV11-2
abundance: .
d_gene: .
CDR3nt: TGTGCCAGCAGCTTATCGCCCACATCTCCTCGGAATGAGCAGTTCTTC
CDR3aa: CASSLSPTSPRNEQFF

j_gene: TRBJ2-7
v_gene: TRBV19
abundance: .
d_gene: TRBD1
CDR3nt: TGTGCCAGTAGGGGACAGAGTTCCTACGAGCAGTACTTC
CDR3aa: CASRGQSSYEQYF

j_gene: TRBJ1-1
v_gene: TRBV6-5
abundance: few
d_gene: .
CDR3nt: TGTGCCAGCAGTTACTCGGGGATCGGGAGCACTGAAGCTTTCTTT
CDR3aa: CASSYSGIGSTEAFF

j_gene: TRBJ2-7
v_gene: TRBV7-9
abundance: .
d_gene: .
CDR3nt: TGTGCCAGCAGCTTAGCCCGGGGTTCCCCGTACTTC
CDR3aa: CASSLARGSPYF

j_gene: TRBJ2-1
v_gene: TRBV28
abundance: few
d_gene: TRBD2
CDR3nt: TGTGCCAGCAGTTTAGGCGGGAGGGTCTACAATGAGCAGTTCTTC
CDR3aa: CASSLGGRVYNEQFF

j_gene: TRBJ2-2
v_gene: TRBV28
abundance: .
d_gene: .
CDR3nt: TGTGCCAGCAGTTTATTGGGAGACACCGGGGAGCTGTTTTTT
CDR3aa: CASSLLGDTGELFF

j_gene: TRBJ2-7
v_gene: TRBV27
abundance: few
d_gene: .
CDR3nt: TGTGCCAGCAGTTTTGGTGGCAGCCCCGAGCAGTACTTC
CDR3aa: CASSFGGSPEQYF

j_gene: TRBJ1-1
v_gene: TRBV19
abundance: .
d_gene: TRBD1
CDR3nt: TGTGCCAGTAGTCCCGGAGACAGGGCGAGAGCTTTCTTT
CDR3aa: CASSPGDRARAFF

j_gene: TRBJ1-2
v_gene: TRBV10-2
abundance: .
d_gene: TRBD1
CDR3nt: TGCGCCAGCACGGACAGGGGGGCTCACTATGGCTACACCTTC
CDR3aa: CASTDRGAHYGYTF

j_gene: TRBJ2-1
v_gene: TRBV4-2
abundance: .
d_gene: .
CDR3nt: TGTGCCAGCAGCCAAGTTGCCCATATAGCCCCCTACAATGAGCAGTTCTTC
CDR3aa: CASSQVAHIAPYNEQFF

j_gene: TRBJ2-3
v_gene: TRBV13
abundance: .
d_gene: .
CDR3nt: TGTGCCAGCAGCTTAGGCGGGGGTCACCGGGATACGCAGTATTTT
CDR3aa: CASSLGGGHRDTQYF

j_gene: TRBJ2-4
v_gene: TRBV19
abundance: .
d_gene: TRBD2
CDR3nt: TGTGCCACGAGCGTTAGCGGGGGGTTAAACATTCAGTACTTC
CDR3aa: CATSVSGGLNIQYF

j_gene: TRBJ2-7
v_gene: TRBV27
abundance: .
d_gene: TRBD2
CDR3nt: TGTGCCAGCAGTTTAGTGGGCGGGAGGATATACGAGCAGTACTTC
CDR3aa: CASSLVGGRIYEQYF

j_gene: TRBJ1-4
v_gene: TRBV28
abundance: .
d_gene: TRBD1
CDR3nt: TGTGCCAGCAGCACAGGGGCAGGGGGAAGTGAAAAACTGTTTTTT
CDR3aa: CASSTGAGGSEKLFF

j_gene: TRBJ1-2
v_gene: TRBV11-2
abundance: .
d_gene: .
CDR3nt: TGTGCCAGCAGCTTAGGTTCGGTTGTATATGGCTACACCTTC
CDR3aa: CASSLGSVVYGYTF

j_gene: TRBJ2-7
v_gene: TRBV9
abundance: .
d_gene: .
CDR3nt: TGTGCCAGCAGCACCGGAGCAGGCTCCTACGAGCAGTACTTC
CDR3aa: CASSTGAGSYEQYF

j_gene: TRBJ2-5
v_gene: TRBV7-6
abundance: .
d_gene: TRBD1
CDR3nt: TGTGCCAGCAGCTTATGGGACAGCCAAGAGACCCAGTACTTC
CDR3aa: CASSLWDSQETQYF

j_gene: TRBJ2-5
v_gene: TRBV7-9
abundance: .
d_gene: .
CDR3nt: TGTGCCAGCAGCTTAGGAGACAGACAAGAGACCCAGTACTTC
CDR3aa: CASSLGDRQETQYF

j_gene: TRBJ2-3
v_gene: TRBV27
abundance: .
d_gene: .
CDR3nt: TGTGCCAGCAGTTTATTCAGGAGAACAGATACGCAGTATTTT
CDR3aa: CASSLFRRTDTQYF

j_gene: TRBJ2-3
v_gene: TRBV18
abundance: .
d_gene: TRBD2
CDR3nt: TGTGCCAGCTCACCGGGCGGCCGGGGGGGGACAGATACGCAGTATTTT
CDR3aa: CASSPGGRGGTDTQYF

j_gene: TRBJ2-5
v_gene: TRBV12-5
abundance: .
d_gene: .
CDR3nt: TGTGCTAGTGGTTCCGGTTTATCCTTGGTCGAGACCCAGTACTTC
CDR3aa: CASGSGLSLVETQYF

j_gene: TRBJ2-5
v_gene: TRBV18
abundance: .
d_gene: TRBD2
CDR3nt: TGTGCCAGCTCGCCAGGACTAGCGGATGAAGAGACCCAGTACTTC
CDR3aa: CASSPGLADEETQYF

j_gene: TRBJ1-3
v_gene: TRBV5-5
abundance: .
d_gene: .
CDR3nt: TGTGCCAGCAGGGGTTATAGCTCTGGAAACACCATATATTTT
CDR3aa: CASRGYSSGNTIYF

j_gene: TRBJ1-1
v_gene: TRBV7-2
abundance: once
d_gene: .
CDR3nt: TGTGCCAGCAGAAGAAACAGGTATGGCGCTGAAGCTTTCTTT
CDR3aa: CASRRNRYGAEAFF

j_gene: TRBJ1-1
v_gene: TRBV19
abundance: .
d_gene: TRBD1
CDR3nt: TGTGCCAGTAGTAGGACAGGGGACACTGAAGCTTTCTTT
CDR3aa: CASSRTGDTEAFF

j_gene: TRBJ2-7
v_gene: TRBV2
abundance: .
d_gene: .
CDR3nt: TGTGCCAGCTTGAACCCAGGTTCAAACTACGAGCAGTACTTC
CDR3aa: CASLNPGSNYEQYF

j_gene: TRBJ2-7
v_gene: TRBV7-6
abundance: .
d_gene: .
CDR3nt: TGTGCCAGCAGCTTAGCCCCTGGAGTCCGGCAGTACTTC
CDR3aa: CASSLAPGVRQYF

j_gene: TRBJ1-5
v_gene: TRBV7-2
abundance: .
d_gene: .
CDR3nt: TGTGCCAGCAGCGTCGGACAGTCGAGCAATCAGCCCCAGCATTTT
CDR3aa: CASSVGQSSNQPQHF

j_gene: TRBJ2-5
v_gene: TRBV5-1
abundance: .
d_gene: .
CDR3nt: TGCGCCAGCAGCCGGGACGGCCAAGAGACCCAGTACTTC
CDR3aa: CASSRDGQETQYF

j_gene: TRBJ2-3
v_gene: TRBV5-4
abundance: .
d_gene: .
CDR3nt: TGTGCCAGCAGCTTTCAGGGAACAGATACGCAGTATTTT
CDR3aa: CASSFQGTDTQYF

j_gene: TRBJ1-5
v_gene: TRBV5-1
abundance: .
d_gene: .
CDR3nt: TGCGCCAGCAGCTTGGGAGGGGGTGGAGGTCAGCCCCAGCATTTT
CDR3aa: CASSLGGGGGQPQHF

j_gene: TRBJ1-6
v_gene: TRBV6-5
abundance: .
d_gene: .
CDR3nt: TGTGCCAGCAGTTACGTACAGGGTATTGATTCACCCCTCCACTTT
CDR3aa: CASSYVQGIDSPLHF

j_gene: TRBJ1-2
v_gene: TRBV9
abundance: .
d_gene: .
CDR3nt: TGTGCCAGCAGCCCACTAACGCAGGGGTTCGGCTATGGCTACACCTTC
CDR3aa: CASSPLTQGFGYGYTF

j_gene: TRBJ1-2
v_gene: TRBV6-5
abundance: .
d_gene: .
CDR3nt: TGTGCCAGCAGCGGCTATAACTATGGCTACACCTTC
CDR3aa: CASSGYNYGYTF

j_gene: TRBJ2-7
v_gene: TRBV9
abundance: .
d_gene: TRBD1
CDR3nt: TGTGCCAGCAGCGTAGATCCGACAGGGGGTGGGAACGAGCAGTACTTC
CDR3aa: CASSVDPTGGGNEQYF

j_gene: TRBJ2-7
v_gene: TRBV7-3
abundance: once
d_gene: TRBD1
CDR3nt: TGTGCCAGCAGCTTAAATCCGGGGACAGATCCTTGGTACTTC
CDR3aa: CASSLNPGTDPWYF